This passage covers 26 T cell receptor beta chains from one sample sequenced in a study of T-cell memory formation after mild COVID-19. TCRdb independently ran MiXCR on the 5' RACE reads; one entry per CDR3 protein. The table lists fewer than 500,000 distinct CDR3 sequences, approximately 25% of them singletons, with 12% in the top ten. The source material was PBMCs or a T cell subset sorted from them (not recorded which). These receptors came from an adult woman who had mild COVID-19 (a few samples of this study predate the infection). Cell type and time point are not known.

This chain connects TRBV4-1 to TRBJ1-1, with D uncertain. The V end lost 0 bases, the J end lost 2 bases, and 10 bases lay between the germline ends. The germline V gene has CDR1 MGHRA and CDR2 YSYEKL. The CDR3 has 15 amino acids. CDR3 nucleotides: TGCGCCAGCAGCCAAGAGGTTCGGGGAAACACTGAAGCTTTCTTT. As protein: CASSQEVRGNTEAFF.

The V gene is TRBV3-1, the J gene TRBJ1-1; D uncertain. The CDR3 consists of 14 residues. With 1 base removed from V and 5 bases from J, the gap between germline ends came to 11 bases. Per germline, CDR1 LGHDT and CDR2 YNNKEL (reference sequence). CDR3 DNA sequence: TGTGCCAGCAGCCAAGGGCCCCGGTATACTGAAGCTTTCTTT. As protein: CASSQGPRYTEAFF.

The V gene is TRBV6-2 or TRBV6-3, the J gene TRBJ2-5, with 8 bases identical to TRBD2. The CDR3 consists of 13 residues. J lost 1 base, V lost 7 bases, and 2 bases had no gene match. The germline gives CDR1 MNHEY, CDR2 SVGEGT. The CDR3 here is CASISGVQETQYF. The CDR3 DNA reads TGTGCCAGCATTAGCGGGGTCCAAGAGACCCAGTACTTC.

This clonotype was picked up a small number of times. The CDR3 is CASSLVGNSPLHF. DNA for the CDR3: TGTGCCAGCAGCTTGGTGGGGAATTCACCCCTCCACTTT. The chain employs TRBV5-8 and TRBJ1-6; D unclear. Per the germline V gene, CDR1 is SGHTS and CDR2 is YDEGEE. With 0 bases removed from V and 7 bases from J, the gap between germline ends came to 5 bases. The CDR3 is 13 amino acids.

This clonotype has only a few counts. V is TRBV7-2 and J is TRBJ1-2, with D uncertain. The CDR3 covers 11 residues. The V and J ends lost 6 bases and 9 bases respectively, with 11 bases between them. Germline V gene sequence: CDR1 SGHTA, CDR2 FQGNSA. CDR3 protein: CASRSNIRYTF. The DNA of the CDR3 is TGTGCCAGCAGATCCAATATACGCTACACCTTC.

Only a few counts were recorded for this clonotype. The CDR3 region is CASRGGAEQFF. The CDR3 coding sequence is TGTGCCAGCAGGGGGGGGGCTGAGCAGTTCTTC. This chain joins TRBV2 and TRBJ2-1, with a tentative D call TRBD2 (7 bases). The length of the CDR3 is 11 residues. From germline, CDR1 is SNHLY and CDR2 FYNNEI. Trimming took off 6 bases at V and 9 bases at J, with 9 bases between the two ends.

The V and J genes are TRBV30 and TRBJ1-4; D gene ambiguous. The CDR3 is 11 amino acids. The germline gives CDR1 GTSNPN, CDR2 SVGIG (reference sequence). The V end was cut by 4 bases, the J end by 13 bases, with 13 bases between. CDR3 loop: CAWKVLDRLFF. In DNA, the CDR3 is TGTGCCTGGAAGGTTCTGGACCGACTGTTTTTT. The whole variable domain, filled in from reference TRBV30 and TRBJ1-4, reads SQTIHQWPATLVQPVGSPLSLECTVEGTSNPNLYWYRQAAGRGLQLLFYSVGIGQISSEVPQNLSASRPQDRQFILSSKKLLLSDSGFYLCAWKVLDRLFFGSGTQLSVL.

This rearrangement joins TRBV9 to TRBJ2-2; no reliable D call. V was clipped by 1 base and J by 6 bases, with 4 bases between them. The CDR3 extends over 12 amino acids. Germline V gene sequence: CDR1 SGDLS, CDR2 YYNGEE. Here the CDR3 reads CASSVPPGELFF. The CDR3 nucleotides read TGTGCCAGCAGCGTACCTCCCGGGGAGCTGTTTTTT.

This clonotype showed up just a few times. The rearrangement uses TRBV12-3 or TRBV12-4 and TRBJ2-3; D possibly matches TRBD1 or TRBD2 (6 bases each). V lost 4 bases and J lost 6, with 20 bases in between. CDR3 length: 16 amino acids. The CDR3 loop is CASSWGATLSLDTQYF. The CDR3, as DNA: TGTGCCAGCAGTTGGGGGGCGACCCTATCTTTGGATACGCAGTATTTT.

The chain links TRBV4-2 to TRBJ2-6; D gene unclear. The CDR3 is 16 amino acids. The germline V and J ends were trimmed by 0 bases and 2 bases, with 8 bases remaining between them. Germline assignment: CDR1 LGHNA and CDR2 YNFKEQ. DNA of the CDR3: TGTGCCAGCAGCCAAGAACGCGGTGCTGGGGCCAACGTCCTGACTTTC. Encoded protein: CASSQERGAGANVLTF.

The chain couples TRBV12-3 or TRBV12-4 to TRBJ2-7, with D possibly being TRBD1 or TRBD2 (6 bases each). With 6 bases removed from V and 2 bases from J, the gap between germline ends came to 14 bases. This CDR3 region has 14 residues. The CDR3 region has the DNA TGTGCCAGCAGCCCCGGGGGCTTTCCCTACGAGCAGTACTTC. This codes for CASSPGGFPYEQYF.

For the CDR3, the DNA is TGTGCCACCAGTCTCCCTTCGGATAATTCACCCCTCCACTTT. Its translation: CATSLPSDNSPLHF. The chain employs TRBV24-1 and TRBJ1-6, with D unclear. Germline CDR1 and CDR2: KGHDR and SFDVKD. The length of the CDR3 is 14 residues. V was shortened by 6 bases and J by 5 bases, with 10 bases between the two germline ends.

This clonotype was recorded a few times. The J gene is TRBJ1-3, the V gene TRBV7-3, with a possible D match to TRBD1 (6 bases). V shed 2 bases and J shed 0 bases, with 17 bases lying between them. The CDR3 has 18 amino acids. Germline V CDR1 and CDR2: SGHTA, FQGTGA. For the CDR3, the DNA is TGTGCCAGCAGCTTACAGGGACACACGAACCCCTCTGGAAACACCATATATTTT. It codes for CASSLQGHTNPSGNTIYF.

The chain's CDR3 is CASSLSGRGSYEQYF. The CDR3 coding sequence is TGCGCCAGCAGCTTATCGGGACGCGGGAGCTACGAGCAGTACTTC. The genes are TRBV5-1 and TRBJ2-7; 7 nucleotides line up with TRBD2. CDR3 length equals 15 residues. J was trimmed by 3 bases and V by 2 bases; bases with no gene match: 8. Germline V lookup: CDR1 SGHRS, CDR2 YFSETQ.

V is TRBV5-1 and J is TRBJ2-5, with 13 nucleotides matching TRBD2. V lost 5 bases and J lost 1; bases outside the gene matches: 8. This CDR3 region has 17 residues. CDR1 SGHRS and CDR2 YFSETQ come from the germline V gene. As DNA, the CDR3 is TGCGCCAGCAGTAGAACCGGGACTAGCGGGACCCAAGAGACCCAGTACTTC. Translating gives CASSRTGTSGTQETQYF. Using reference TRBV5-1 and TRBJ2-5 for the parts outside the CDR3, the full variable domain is KAGVTQTPRYLIKTRGQQVTLSCSPISGHRSVSWYQQTPGQGLQFLFEYFSETQRNKGNFPGRFSGRQFSNSRSEMNVSTLELGDSALYLCASSRTGTSGTQETQYFGPGTRLLVL.

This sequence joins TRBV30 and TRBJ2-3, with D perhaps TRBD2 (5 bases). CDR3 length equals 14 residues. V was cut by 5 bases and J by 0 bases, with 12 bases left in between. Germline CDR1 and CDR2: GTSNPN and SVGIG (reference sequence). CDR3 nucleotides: TGTGCCTGGGGCCGGACTGGGAGCACAGATACGCAGTATTTT. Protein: CAWGRTGSTDTQYF.

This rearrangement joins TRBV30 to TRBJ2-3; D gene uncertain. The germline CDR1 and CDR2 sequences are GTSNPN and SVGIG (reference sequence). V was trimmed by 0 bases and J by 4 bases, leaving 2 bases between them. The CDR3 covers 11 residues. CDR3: CAWSVPDTQYF. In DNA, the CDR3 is TGTGCCTGGAGTGTACCAGATACGCAGTATTTT.

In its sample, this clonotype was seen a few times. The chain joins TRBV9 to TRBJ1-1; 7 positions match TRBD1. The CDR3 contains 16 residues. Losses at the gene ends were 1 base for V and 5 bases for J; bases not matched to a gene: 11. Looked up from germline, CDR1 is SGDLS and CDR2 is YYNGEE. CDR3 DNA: TGTGCCAGCAGCGTAACCGTGGCAGGGGGTATGACTGAAGCTTTCTTT. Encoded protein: CASSVTVAGGMTEAFF.

In DNA, the CDR3 is TGTGCCAGCAGTTCGCCCACTGACTACGAGCAGTACTTC. This translates into CASSSPTDYEQYF. The V call is TRBV7-9, the J call TRBJ2-7; no firm D call. The V end lost 6 bases, the J end lost 3 bases, and 12 bases lay between the germline ends. The CDR3 length is 13 residues. Per germline, CDR1 SEHNR and CDR2 FQNEAQ (reference sequence).

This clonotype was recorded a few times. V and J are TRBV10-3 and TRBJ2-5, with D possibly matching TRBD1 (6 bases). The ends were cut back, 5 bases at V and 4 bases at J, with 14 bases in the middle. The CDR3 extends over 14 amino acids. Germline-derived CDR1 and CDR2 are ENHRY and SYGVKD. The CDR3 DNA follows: TGTGCCATCAGTCCAGGGGCCGCCGGAGAGACCCAGTACTTC. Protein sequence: CAISPGAAGETQYF.

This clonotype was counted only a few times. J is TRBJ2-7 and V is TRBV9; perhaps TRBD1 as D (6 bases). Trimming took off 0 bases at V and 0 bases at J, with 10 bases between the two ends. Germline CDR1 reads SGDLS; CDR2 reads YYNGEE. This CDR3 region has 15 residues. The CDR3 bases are TGTGCCAGCAGCGTAGAAGGGACATCCTCCTACGAGCAGTACTTC. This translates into CASSVEGTSSYEQYF.

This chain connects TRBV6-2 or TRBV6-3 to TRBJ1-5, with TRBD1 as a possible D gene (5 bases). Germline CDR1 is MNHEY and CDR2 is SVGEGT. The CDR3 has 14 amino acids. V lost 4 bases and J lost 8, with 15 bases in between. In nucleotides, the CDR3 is TGTGCCAGCAGTTTGGGACCTTGGGAGGAGCCCCAGCATTTT. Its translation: CASSLGPWEEPQHF.

CDR3 DNA: TGTGCCAGCAGCGTAGAATGGAGGAACACTGAAGCTTTCTTT. As protein: CASSVEWRNTEAFF. This rearrangement joins TRBV9 to TRBJ1-1; D call uncertain. CDR3 size: 14 residues. CDR1 is SGDLS, CDR2 YYNGEE, per germline. Trimming removed 0 bases from V and 1 base from J, with 7 bases in between.

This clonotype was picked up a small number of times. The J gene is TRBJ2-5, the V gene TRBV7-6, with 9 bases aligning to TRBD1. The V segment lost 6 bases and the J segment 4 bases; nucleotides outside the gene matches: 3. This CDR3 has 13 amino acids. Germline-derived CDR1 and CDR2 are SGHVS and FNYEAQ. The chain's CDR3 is CASSWDRAETQYF. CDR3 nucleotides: TGTGCCAGCAGTTGGGACAGGGCAGAGACCCAGTACTTC.

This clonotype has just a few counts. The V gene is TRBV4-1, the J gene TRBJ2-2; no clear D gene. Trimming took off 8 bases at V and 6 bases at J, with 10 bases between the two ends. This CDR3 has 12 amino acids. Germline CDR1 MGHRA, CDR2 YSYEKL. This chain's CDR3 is CASLLPAGELFF. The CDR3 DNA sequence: TGCGCCAGCTTACTACCAGCCGGGGAGCTGTTTTTT.

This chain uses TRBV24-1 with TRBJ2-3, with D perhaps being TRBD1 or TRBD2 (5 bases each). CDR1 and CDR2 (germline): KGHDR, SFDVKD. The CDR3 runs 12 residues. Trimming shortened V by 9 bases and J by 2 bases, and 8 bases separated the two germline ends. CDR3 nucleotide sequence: TGTGCCACCGGGGGACCCACAGATACGCAGTATTTT. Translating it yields CATGGPTDTQYF.